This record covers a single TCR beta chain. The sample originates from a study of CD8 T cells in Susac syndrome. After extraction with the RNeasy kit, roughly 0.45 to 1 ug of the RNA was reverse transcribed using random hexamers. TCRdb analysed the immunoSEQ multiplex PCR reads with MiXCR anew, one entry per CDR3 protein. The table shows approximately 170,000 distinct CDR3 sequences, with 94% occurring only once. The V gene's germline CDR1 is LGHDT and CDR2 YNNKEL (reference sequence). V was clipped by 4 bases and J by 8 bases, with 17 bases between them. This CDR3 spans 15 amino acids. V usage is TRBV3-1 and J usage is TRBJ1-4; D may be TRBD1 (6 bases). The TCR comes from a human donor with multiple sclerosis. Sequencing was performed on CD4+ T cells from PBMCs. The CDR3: CASSPTMGAQEKLFF. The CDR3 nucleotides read TGTGCCAGCAGCCCCACGATGGGGGCGCAGGAAAAACTGTTTTTT.